The 24 T cell receptor beta chains presented below share a single source sample, sequenced in a study of T cell repertoires in cytomegalovirus infection. From the reads, TCRdb called clonotypes with MiXCR, one entry per CDR3 protein. The data show about 360,000 distinct CDR3 sequences, 15% to 20% seen once. Sequencing was done on a sample of PBMCs. These receptors were taken from a human donor in good health (CMV status not recorded). Some clones in this sample may be carry-over from other donors' samples.

The table lists this clonotype with many counts. The chain links TRBV7-6 to TRBJ1-2; D call uncertain. Germline loops: CDR1 SGHVS, CDR2 FNYEAQ. V lost 5 bases and J lost 4, with 11 bases in between. This CDR3 contains 13 residues. CDR3 amino acids: CASSRGVSYGYTF. The CDR3, as DNA: TGTGCCAGCAGCCGCGGAGTCAGCTATGGCTACACCTTC.

This clonotype was observed a handful of times. The rearrangement uses TRBV27 and TRBJ2-3; 8 bases line up with TRBD1. This CDR3 contains 14 residues. CDR1 is MNHEY, CDR2 SMNVEV, per germline (reference sequence). The ends lost 0 bases at V and 6 bases at J; junction bases unmatched: 2. The CDR3 sequence is CASSLSRGRDTQYF. CDR3 nucleotides: TGTGCCAGCAGTTTATCCAGGGGGCGGGATACGCAGTATTTT.

This clonotype has more than one count but fewer than ten. The rearrangement joins TRBV20-1 to TRBJ1-2; the D gene is possibly TRBD1 (5 bases). Per germline, CDR1 DFQATT and CDR2 SNEGSKA (reference sequence). This CDR3 contains 11 residues. The V end lost 5 bases, the J end lost 8 bases, and 12 bases lay between the germline ends. CDR3 amino acids: CSADRSYGYTF. The CDR3 coding sequence is TGCAGTGCTGACAGATCCTACGGCTACACCTTC.

This clonotype was seen at least ten times. V is TRBV7-2 and J is TRBJ2-7; 8 bases fit TRBD2. V dropped 5 bases and J dropped 2; count of bases not matched to a gene: 8. This CDR3 has 15 residues. Germline lookup yields CDR1 SGHTA and CDR2 FQGNSA. CDR3 coding DNA: TGTGCCAGCAGCCGCCGACTAGCGCGAACCTACGAGCAGTACTTC. The encoded protein is CASSRRLARTYEQYF.

Points on this clonotype: At one end the junction does not follow the germline gene, possibly because of a read error. The chain couples TRBV5-1 to TRBJ2-1; 7 bases agree with TRBD2. Per germline, CDR1 SGHRS and CDR2 YFSETQ. This CDR3 is 13 amino acids long. The CDR3 region has the DNA TGTGCCAGCAGCTTGGTCGGGGGGAATGAGCAGTTCTTC. Its protein product is CASSLVGGNEQFF.

Ten or more counts support this clonotype. V usage is TRBV7-6 and J usage is TRBJ2-5, with TRBD2 matching 7 bases. J lost 9 bases, V lost 8 bases, and 6 bases had no gene match. Germline V lookup: CDR1 SGHVS, CDR2 FNYEAQ. CDR3 size: 11 residues. CDR3 coding DNA: TGTGCCAGCGGGCGGGGGTTACCCCAGTACTTC. It yields the protein CASGRGLPQYF.

There are many counts of this clonotype. The gene calls are TRBV7-6 and TRBJ2-3; TRBD2 matches 10 bases. Trimming at V came to 4 bases and at J to 2 bases, leaving 6 bases not matched to a gene. The CDR3 contains 16 residues. Germline lookup yields CDR1 SGHVS and CDR2 FNYEAQ. The CDR3 reads CASSSGLARDTDTQYF. DNA for the CDR3: TGTGCCAGCAGCTCGGGACTAGCGAGAGACACAGATACGCAGTATTTT.

Many counts were recorded for this clonotype. The chain uses TRBV7-2 and TRBJ2-3, with TRBD1 as a possible D gene (6 bases). CDR1 and CDR2 (germline): SGHTA, FQGNSA. The ends were cut back, 8 bases at V and 3 bases at J, with 15 bases in the middle. This CDR3 is 14 amino acids long. The CDR3 sequence is CASFRTGRTDTQYF. The CDR3 DNA reads as TGTGCCAGCTTCCGAACAGGGCGTACAGATACGCAGTATTTT.

This clonotype was counted many times. In DNA form, the CDR3 reads TGTGCCAGCAGCTATGGACTAATAAACCAAGAGACCCAGTACTTC. Encoded protein: CASSYGLINQETQYF. The chain recombines TRBV7-2 with TRBJ2-5; D is possibly TRBD2 (6 bases). Trimming took off 4 bases at V and 0 bases at J, with 12 bases between the two ends. The CDR3 runs to 15 residues. CDR1 is SGHTA and CDR2 is FQGNSA in the germline V gene.

In its sample, this clonotype was seen many times. This chain connects TRBV12-3 or TRBV12-4 to TRBJ1-1, with D possibly TRBD1 on 5 matching bases. The CDR3 has 14 residues. The V and J ends lost 7 bases and 4 bases respectively, with 16 bases between them. The CDR3 loop reads CASTLSHGGTEAFF. The CDR3 DNA sequence: TGTGCCAGCACCTTGTCACATGGGGGCACTGAAGCTTTCTTT.

This chain joins TRBV5-6 and TRBJ2-2; no definite D call. Germline CDR1 SGHDT, CDR2 YYEEEE. Between the trimmed V and J ends, which lost 2 bases and 2 bases, there was a span of 19 bases. The CDR3 runs to 18 residues. For the CDR3, the DNA is TGTGCCAGCAGCTTAGGCCCGGGTCCCGCCAGAAACACCGGGGAGCTGTTTTTT. This encodes CASSLGPGPARNTGELFF.

This clonotype came up many times. This chain uses TRBV7-2 with TRBJ2-3; D may match TRBD1 or TRBD2 (6 bases each). Trimming took off 5 bases at V and 2 bases at J, with 20 bases between the two ends. This CDR3 is 17 amino acids long. The V gene's germline CDR1 is SGHTA and CDR2 FQGNSA. The CDR3 reads CASSHPRGRGNTDTQYF. The CDR3 DNA reads TGTGCCAGCAGCCACCCCCGGGGGCGGGGAAACACAGATACGCAGTATTTT.

This clonotype was seen at least ten times. CDR3 protein: CASSFVAGGNEQFF. DNA of the CDR3: TGTGCCAGCAGCTTTGTAGCAGGGGGCAATGAGCAGTTCTTC. The chain carries TRBV7-2 and TRBJ2-1; 7 bases are shared with TRBD1. The CDR3 loop spans 14 amino acids. The germline V gene encodes CDR1 SGHTA and CDR2 FQGNSA. Unmatched junction bases numbered 5, after V lost 3 bases and J lost 6 bases.

This clonotype was seen more than once but under ten times. J is TRBJ1-4 and V is TRBV20-1, with no clear D. V lost 3 bases, J lost 0 bases, and 14 bases lay in between. The CDR3 has 16 residues. From germline, CDR1 is DFQATT and CDR2 SNEGSKA (reference sequence). CDR3 protein: CSASRGLGATNEKLFF. DNA of the CDR3: TGCAGTGCTAGTCGTGGGCTTGGAGCAACTAATGAAAAACTGTTTTTT.

The J gene is TRBJ2-7, the V gene TRBV28; D unclear. V lost 4 bases and J lost 5, with 9 bases in between. Germline CDR1 is MDHEN and CDR2 is SYDVKM. The CDR3 is 12 residues long. The CDR3 is CASSSIEDEQYF. The CDR3 DNA is TGTGCCAGCAGTTCTATAGAGGACGAGCAGTACTTC. The whole variable domain, filled in from reference TRBV28 and TRBJ2-7, reads DVKVTQSSRYLVKRTGEKVFLECVQDMDHENMFWYRQDPGLGLRLIYFSYDVKMKEKGDIPEGYSVSREKKERFSLILESASTNQTSMYLCASSSIEDEQYFGPGTRLTVT.

The sample holds a few counts of this clonotype. The chain links TRBV5-6 to TRBJ2-3; D gene unclear. CDR1 and CDR2 from the germline V gene are SGHDT and YYEEEE. This CDR3 is 14 amino acids long. Deletions cut 1 base from V and 0 bases from J, with 6 bases between. CDR3 in amino acids: CASSLQSSTDTQYF. CDR3 in DNA: TGTGCCAGCAGCTTGCAGTCCAGCACAGATACGCAGTATTTT.

Details on this clonotype: Likely a read error: the CDR3 ends without its conserved phenylalanine or tryptophan. V gene TRBV10-2 combines with J gene TRBJ2-1, with a possible D match to TRBD2 (5 bases). In germline, CDR1 is WSHSY, CDR2 SAAADI. Trimming shortened V by 8 bases and J by 0 bases, and 8 bases separated the two germline ends. CDR3 length: 13 residues. CDR3 sequence: CASGLRSYNEQFL. In nucleotides, the CDR3 is TGCGCCAGCGGACTCCGCTCCTACAATGAGCAGTTCCTC.

There are a few counts of this clonotype. The J gene is TRBJ1-1, the V gene TRBV12-3 or TRBV12-4; D not resolved. The germline V and J ends were trimmed by 6 bases and 8 bases, with 13 bases remaining between them. The CDR3 sequence is 12 residues long. The CDR3 protein is CASRAHTTEAFF. The CDR3 nucleotides are TGTGCCAGCAGAGCACACACGACCGAAGCTTTCTTT.

The rearrangement joins TRBV19 to TRBJ2-1, with 8 bases matching TRBD1. Trimming cost V 6 bases and J 8 bases; bases outside gene matches: 3. The CDR3 length is 12 residues. Per the germline V gene, CDR1 is LNHDA and CDR2 is SQIVND (reference sequence). CDR3 in DNA: TGTGCCAGTAGGGACAGGGTATATGAGCAGTTCTTC. It codes for CASRDRVYEQFF.

The chain links TRBV6-9 to TRBJ2-2, with a weak D call TRBD2 (6 bases). Germline loops: CDR1 MNHGY, CDR2 SVAAGI. V lost 2 bases and J lost 3, with 10 bases in between. There are 15 residues in the CDR3. The CDR3 DNA sequence: TGTGCCAGCAGTTATCAGCGGGCGTACACCGGGGAGCTGTTTTTT. Residues: CASSYQRAYTGELFF.

V and J are TRBV20-1 and TRBJ1-1; D uncertain. Per germline, CDR1 DFQATT and CDR2 SNEGSKA (reference sequence). The V end lost 1 base, the J end lost 1 base, and 10 bases lay between the germline ends. This CDR3 is built from 14 residues. The CDR3 coding sequence is TGCAGTGCTAGAGTTCCCCCCGGGAACACTGAAGCTTTCTTT. As protein: CSARVPPGNTEAFF.

This clonotype was observed at least ten times. The V call is TRBV11-2, the J call TRBJ1-1, with TRBD1 identical over 9 bases. Trimming took 4 bases from V and 5 from J; bases not matched to a gene: 5. CDR3 length: 14 amino acids. Germline values: CDR1 SGHAT, CDR2 FQNNGV. The CDR3 coding sequence is TGTGCCAGCAGCTCGACAGGGGGGTGGACTGAAGCTTTCTTT. This encodes CASSSTGGWTEAFF.

This chain uses TRBV30 with TRBJ1-2, with 9 bases that match TRBD1. CDR1 and CDR2 from the germline V gene are GTSNPN and SVGIG (reference sequence). The CDR3 spans 12 residues. Losses at the gene ends were 5 bases for V and 2 bases for J; bases not matched to a gene: 0. The CDR3 sequence: CAWGTGNYGYTF. CDR3 nucleotide sequence: TGTGCCTGGGGGACAGGGAACTATGGCTACACCTTC.

This clonotype was recorded only once. The V and J genes are TRBV4-1 and TRBJ2-1; D gene uncertain. Germline V gives CDR1 MGHRA, CDR2 YSYEKL. The CDR3 has 16 amino acids. The ends were cut back, 1 base at V and 1 base at J, with 11 bases in the middle. The chain's CDR3 is CASSQGLLGSYNEQFF. CDR3 nucleotide sequence: TGCGCCAGCAGCCAAGGGCTTCTGGGGTCCTACAATGAGCAGTTCTTC.